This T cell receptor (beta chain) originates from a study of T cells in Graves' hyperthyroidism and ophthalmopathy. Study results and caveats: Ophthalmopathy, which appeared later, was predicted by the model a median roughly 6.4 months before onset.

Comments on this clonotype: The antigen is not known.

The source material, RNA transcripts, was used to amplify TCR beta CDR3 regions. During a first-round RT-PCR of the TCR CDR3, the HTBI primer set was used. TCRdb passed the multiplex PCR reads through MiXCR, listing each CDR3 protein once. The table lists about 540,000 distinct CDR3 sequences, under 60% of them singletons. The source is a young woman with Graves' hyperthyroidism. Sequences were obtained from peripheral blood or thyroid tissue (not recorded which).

This CDR3 reads CASSPPGQGSYTF. DNA of the CDR3: TGTGCCAGCAGCCCCCCGGGACAGGGATCCTACACCTTC. This sequence joins TRBV5-4 and TRBJ1-2, with 9 bases lining up with TRBD1. After removal of 4 bases from V and 10 bases from J, the junction contained 8 bases not matched to a gene. Germline V gene lookup returns CDR1 SGHNT and CDR2 YYREEE (reference sequence). This CDR3 has 13 residues.